Detailed here is one T cell receptor (beta chain). Its antigen is unknown. MiXCR, applied by TCRdb to the multiplex PCR reads, yields one record per CDR3 protein. Of about 230,000 distinct CDR3 sequences in the sample, about 32% were seen once. Breast cancer patients provided tissue from their axillary draining lymph nodes. This specimen comes from a study of breast tumors, draining lymph nodes, adjacent tissues. Overall study findings and caveats: Tumors had less TCR diversity than lymph nodes, more than nontumor tissue.

Input material: axillary lymph node tissue. The receptor was derived from a female donor with breast cancer. Some clones in this sample may be carry-over from other donors' samples.

Here the CDR3 DNA reads TGTGCCAGTAGTACCCACCGGACCCGGACAGGGGGTACGCAGTATTTT. Its protein is CASSTHRTRTGGTQYF. This chain connects TRBV19 to TRBJ2-3; 10 bases align to TRBD1. V gave up 4 bases and J gave up 8 bases; unmatched junction bases: 12. CDR1 is LNHDA, CDR2 SQIVND, per germline (reference sequence). CDR3 size: 16 residues.